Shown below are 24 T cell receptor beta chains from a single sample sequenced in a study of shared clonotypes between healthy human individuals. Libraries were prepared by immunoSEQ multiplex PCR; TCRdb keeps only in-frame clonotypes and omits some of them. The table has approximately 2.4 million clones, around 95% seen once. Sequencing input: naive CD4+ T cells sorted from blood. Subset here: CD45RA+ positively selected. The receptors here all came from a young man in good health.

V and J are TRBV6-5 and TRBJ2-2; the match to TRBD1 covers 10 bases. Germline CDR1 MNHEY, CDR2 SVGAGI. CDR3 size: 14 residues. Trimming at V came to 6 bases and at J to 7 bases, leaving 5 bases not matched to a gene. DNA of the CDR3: TGTGCCAGCAGGAGGACAGGGGGGAACGGGGAGCTGTTTTTT. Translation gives CASRRTGGNGELFF.

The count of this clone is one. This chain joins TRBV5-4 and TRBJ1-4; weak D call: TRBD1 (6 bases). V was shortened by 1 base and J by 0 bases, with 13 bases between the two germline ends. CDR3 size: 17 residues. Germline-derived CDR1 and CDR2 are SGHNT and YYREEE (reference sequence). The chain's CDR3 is CASSLRDNRATNEKLFF. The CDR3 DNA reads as TGTGCCAGCAGCTTGAGGGACAATCGAGCAACTAATGAAAAACTGTTTTTT.

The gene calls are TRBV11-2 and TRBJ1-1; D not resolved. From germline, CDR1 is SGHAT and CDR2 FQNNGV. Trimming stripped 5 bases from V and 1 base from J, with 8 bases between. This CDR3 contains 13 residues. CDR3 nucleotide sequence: TGTGCCAGCAGCCAAATTCGGAACACTGAAGCTTTCTTT. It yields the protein CASSQIRNTEAFF.

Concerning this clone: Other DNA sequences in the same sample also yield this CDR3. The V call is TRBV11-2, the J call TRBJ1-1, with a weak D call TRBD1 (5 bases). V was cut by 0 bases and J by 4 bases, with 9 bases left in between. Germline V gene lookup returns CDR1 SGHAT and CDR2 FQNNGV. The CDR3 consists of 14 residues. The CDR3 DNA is TGTGCCAGCAGCTTAGACCGGGGCAGCACTGAAGCTTTCTTT. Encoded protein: CASSLDRGSTEAFF.

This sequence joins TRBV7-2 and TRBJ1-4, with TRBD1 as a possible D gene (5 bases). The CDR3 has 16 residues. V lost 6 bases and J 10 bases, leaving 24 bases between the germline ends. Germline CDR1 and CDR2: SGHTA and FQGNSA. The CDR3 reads CASRDPGTSNPGKLFF. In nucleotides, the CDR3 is TGTGCCAGCAGAGACCCCGGGACGTCAAACCCCGGAAAACTGTTTTTT.

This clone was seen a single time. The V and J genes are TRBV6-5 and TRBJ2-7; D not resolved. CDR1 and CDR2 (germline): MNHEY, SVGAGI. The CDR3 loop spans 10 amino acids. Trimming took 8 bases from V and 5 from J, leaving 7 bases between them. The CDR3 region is CASGRNEQYF. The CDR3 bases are TGTGCCAGCGGACGGAACGAGCAGTACTTC.

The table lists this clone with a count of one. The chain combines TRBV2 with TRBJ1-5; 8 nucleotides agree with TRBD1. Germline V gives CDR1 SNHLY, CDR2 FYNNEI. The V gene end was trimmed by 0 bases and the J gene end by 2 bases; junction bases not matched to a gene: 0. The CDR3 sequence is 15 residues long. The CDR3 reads CASSEATGGNQPQHF. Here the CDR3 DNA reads TGTGCCAGCAGTGAAGCGACAGGGGGCAATCAGCCCCAGCATTTT.

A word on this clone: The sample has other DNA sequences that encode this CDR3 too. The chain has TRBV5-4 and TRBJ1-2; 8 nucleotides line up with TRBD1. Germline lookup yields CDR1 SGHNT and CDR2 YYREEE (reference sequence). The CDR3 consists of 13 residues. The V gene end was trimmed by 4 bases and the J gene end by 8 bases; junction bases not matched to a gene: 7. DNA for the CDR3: TGTGCCAGCAGCCTTGGACAGGGCGGAGGCTACACCTTC. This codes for CASSLGQGGGYTF.

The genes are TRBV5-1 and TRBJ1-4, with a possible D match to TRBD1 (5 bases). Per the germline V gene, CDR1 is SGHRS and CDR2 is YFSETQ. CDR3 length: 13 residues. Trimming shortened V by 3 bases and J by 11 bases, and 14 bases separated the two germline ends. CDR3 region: CASSSSGKEKLFF. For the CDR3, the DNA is TGCGCCAGCAGCTCATCAGGGAAAGAGAAACTGTTTTTT.

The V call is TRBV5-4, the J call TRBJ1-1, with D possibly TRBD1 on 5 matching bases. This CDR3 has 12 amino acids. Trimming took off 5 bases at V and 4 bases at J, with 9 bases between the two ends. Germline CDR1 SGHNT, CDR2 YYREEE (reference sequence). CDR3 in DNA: TGTGCCAGCAGTTACGACAGCACTGAAGCTTTCTTT. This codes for CASSYDSTEAFF.

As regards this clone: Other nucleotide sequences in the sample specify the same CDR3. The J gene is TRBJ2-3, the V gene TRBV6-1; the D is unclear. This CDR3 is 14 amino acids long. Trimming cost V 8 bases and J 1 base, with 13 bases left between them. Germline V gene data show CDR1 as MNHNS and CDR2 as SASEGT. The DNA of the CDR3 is TGTGCCAGCTCTCTCCGTCAAGGCACAGATACGCAGTATTTT. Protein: CASSLRQGTDTQYF.

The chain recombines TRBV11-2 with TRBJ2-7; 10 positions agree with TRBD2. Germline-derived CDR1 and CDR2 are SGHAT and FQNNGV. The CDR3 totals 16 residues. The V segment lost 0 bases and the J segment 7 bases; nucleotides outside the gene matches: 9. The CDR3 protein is CASSLDPGTSAMEQYF. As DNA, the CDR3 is TGTGCCAGCAGCTTAGACCCCGGGACTAGCGCAATGGAGCAGTACTTC.

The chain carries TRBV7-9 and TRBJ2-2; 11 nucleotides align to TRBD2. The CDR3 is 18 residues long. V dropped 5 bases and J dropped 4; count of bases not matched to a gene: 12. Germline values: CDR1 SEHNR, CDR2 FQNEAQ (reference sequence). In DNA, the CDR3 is TGTGCCAGCAGCCCTTACCGTGGGCTAGCGGGAGGCACCGGGGAGCTGTTTTTT. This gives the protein CASSPYRGLAGGTGELFF.

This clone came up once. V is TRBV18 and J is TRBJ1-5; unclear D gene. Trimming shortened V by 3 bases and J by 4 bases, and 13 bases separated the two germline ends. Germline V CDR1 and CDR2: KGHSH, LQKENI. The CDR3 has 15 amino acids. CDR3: CASSPVPLGNQPQHF. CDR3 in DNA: TGTGCCAGCTCACCGGTTCCCTTAGGGAATCAGCCCCAGCATTTT. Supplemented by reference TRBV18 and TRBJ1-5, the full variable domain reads NAGVMQNPRHLVRRRGQEARLRCSPMKGHSHVYWYRQLPEEGLKFMVYLQKENIIDESGMPKERFSAEFPKEGPSILRIQQVVRGDSAAYFCASSPVPLGNQPQHFGDGTRLSIL.

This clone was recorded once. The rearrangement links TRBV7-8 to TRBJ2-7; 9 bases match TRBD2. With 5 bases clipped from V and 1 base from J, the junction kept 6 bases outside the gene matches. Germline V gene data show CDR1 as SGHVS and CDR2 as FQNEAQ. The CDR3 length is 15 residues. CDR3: CASSSGGTPSYEQYF. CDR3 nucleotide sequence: TGTGCCAGCAGCAGCGGGGGGACACCTTCCTACGAGCAGTACTTC.

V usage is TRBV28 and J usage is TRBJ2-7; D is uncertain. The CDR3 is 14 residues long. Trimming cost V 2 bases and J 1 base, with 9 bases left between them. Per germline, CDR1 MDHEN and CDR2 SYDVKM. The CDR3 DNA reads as TGTGCCAGCAGTTTAGAGGCCGGGTCCTACGAGCAGTACTTC. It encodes CASSLEAGSYEQYF.

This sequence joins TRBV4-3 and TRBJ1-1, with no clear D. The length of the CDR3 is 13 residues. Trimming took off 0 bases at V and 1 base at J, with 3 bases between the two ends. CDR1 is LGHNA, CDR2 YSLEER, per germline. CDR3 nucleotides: TGCGCCAGCAGCCAAGAGACGAACACTGAAGCTTTCTTT. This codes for CASSQETNTEAFF.

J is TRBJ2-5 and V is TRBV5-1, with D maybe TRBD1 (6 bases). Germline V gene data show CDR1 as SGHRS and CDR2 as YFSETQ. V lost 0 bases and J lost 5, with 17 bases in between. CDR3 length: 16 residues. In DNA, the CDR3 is TGCGCCAGCAGCTTGGGGCAGGGGAATATAGGGGAGACCCAGTACTTC. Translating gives CASSLGQGNIGETQYF.

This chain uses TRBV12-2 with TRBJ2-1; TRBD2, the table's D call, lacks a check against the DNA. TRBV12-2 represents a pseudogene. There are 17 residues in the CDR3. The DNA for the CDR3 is TGTGCAAGTCGTCGCAAGAGTGGACTAGCGGGTTGGGATGAGCAGTTCTTC. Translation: CASRRKSGLAGWDEQFF.

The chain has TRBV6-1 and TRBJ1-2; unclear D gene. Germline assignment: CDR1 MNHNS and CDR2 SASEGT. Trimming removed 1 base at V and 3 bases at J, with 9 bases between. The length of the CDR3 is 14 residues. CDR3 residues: CASSEVRWDYGYTF. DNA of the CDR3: TGTGCCAGCAGTGAAGTAAGGTGGGACTATGGCTACACCTTC.

In nucleotides, the CDR3 is TGTGCCAGTCAGCGGACCGAAGACACCGGGGAGCTGTTTTTT. Its protein is CASQRTEDTGELFF. The rearrangement uses TRBV4-2 and TRBJ2-2, with D possibly TRBD2 on 5 matching bases. The CDR3 has 14 residues. Trimming removed 9 bases at V and 3 bases at J, with 14 bases between. Germline CDR1 reads LGHNA; CDR2 reads YNFKEQ.

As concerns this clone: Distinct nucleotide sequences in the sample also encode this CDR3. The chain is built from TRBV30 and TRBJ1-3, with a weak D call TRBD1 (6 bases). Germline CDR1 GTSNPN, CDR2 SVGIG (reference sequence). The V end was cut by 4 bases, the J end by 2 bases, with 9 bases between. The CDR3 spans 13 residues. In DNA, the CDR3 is TGTGCCTGGAATACAGGGACTGGAAACACCATATATTTT. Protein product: CAWNTGTGNTIYF.

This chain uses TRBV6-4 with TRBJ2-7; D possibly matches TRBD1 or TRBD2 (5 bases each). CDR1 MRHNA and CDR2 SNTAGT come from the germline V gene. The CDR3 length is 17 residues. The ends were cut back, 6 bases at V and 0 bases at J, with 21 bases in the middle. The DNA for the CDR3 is TGTGCCAGCAGCGAGGGTGTGGGACGGAGAAGCTCCTACGAGCAGTACTTC. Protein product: CASSEGVGRRSSYEQYF.

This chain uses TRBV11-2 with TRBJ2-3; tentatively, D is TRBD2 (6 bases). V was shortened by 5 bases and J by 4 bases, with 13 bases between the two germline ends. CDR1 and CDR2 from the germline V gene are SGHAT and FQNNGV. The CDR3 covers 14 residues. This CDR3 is CASSPRLVADTQYF. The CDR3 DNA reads TGTGCCAGCAGCCCCCGACTAGTAGCAGATACGCAGTATTTT.